This TCR beta chain is from a study of response to subunit inactivated influenza vaccine. CDR3 size: 14 residues. V lost 3 bases and J lost 1, with 9 bases in between. Looked up from germline, CDR1 is SNHLY and CDR2 is FYNNEI. TCRdb reprocessed the RT-PCR reads via MiXCR and lists one record per CDR3 protein. The sample lists about 800,000 distinct CDR3 sequences, around 21% occurring once. In this sample, this clonotype turned up a few times. The sequenced sample was PBMCs from blood, obtained about 5 days after vaccination. This TCR came from a man between 45 and 60 years old who received an inactivated influenza vaccine. The chain combines TRBV2 with TRBJ1-1; D gene uncertain. The CDR3 coding sequence is TGTGCCAGCAGTGATCCCAGTCGGAACACTGAAGCTTTCTTT. Translation gives CASSDPSRNTEAFF.